These T cell receptor beta chains were read from a single sample in a study of OX40 agonist ivuxolimab in advanced cancers. Sequencing was performed with immunoSEQ multiplex PCR; in TCRdb, only in-frame clones are kept and a portion is missing. The sample includes about 40,000 clones, about 81% of them seen just once. The sequences come from CD4+ or CD8+ T cells sorted from blood, collected in a trial of the OX40 agonist ivuxolimab. These receptors were collected from an adult with an advanced solid tumor such as melanoma, head and neck, liver or kidney cancer. The CDR3 runs from the conserved cysteine through the conserved F or W. A D gene is named only where the DNA matches it firmly. The size field is filled for only some rows; it gives once, few, many or a size class.

.	.	TRBV5-1	TRBJ1-1	TGCGCCAGCAGCTCCCAGAGTTTGAACACTGAAGCTTTCTTT	CASSSQSLNTEAFF
.	TRBD1	TRBV6-1	TRBJ1-2	TGTGCCAGCAGTGAATTATCTCGACAGGGGCAGGGCTACACCTTC	CASSELSRQGQGYTF
.	.	TRBV7-6	TRBJ2-1	TGTGCCAGCAGCTCCGGGACTTACAATGAGCAGTTCTTC	CASSSGTYNEQFF
.	.	TRBV29-1	TRBJ1-1	TGCAGCGTTGAAGGTAGAGGGGGAACTGAAGCTTTCTTT	CSVEGRGGTEAFF
few	.	TRBV7-9	TRBJ2-7	TGTGCCAGCAGCTTAGGGTCCTACGAGCAGTACTTC	CASSLGSYEQYF
.	.	TRBV7-6	TRBJ2-5	TGTGCCAGCAGCACCGCGACAGGCCTCGGGGAGACCCAATACTTC	CASSTATGLGETQYF
.	TRBD1	TRBV5-1	TRBJ1-6	TGCGCCAGCAGCGATGACAGGGTTGGTAATTCACCCCTCCACTTT	CASSDDRVGNSPLHF
once	.	TRBV6-5	TRBJ2-7	TGTGCCAGCAGGGAAAGGTACCTTGACTTCTACGAGCAGTACTTC	CASRERYLDFYEQYF
.	.	TRBV2	TRBJ1-6	TGTGCCAGCAGTGAATCAGTTTATAATTCACCCCTCCACTTT	CASSESVYNSPLHF
.	TRBD2	TRBV9	TRBJ2-3	TGTGCCAGCAGCGTCTTACTAGCGGGAGGGGCAGATACGCAGTATTTT	CASSVLLAGGADTQYF
once	.	TRBV5-1	TRBJ2-5	TGCGCCAGCAGCCCTGCCCCCCAAGAGACCCAGTACTTC	CASSPAPQETQYF
.	TRBD1	TRBV7-3	TRBJ1-1	TGTGCCAGCAGCTTAAAAAAGGGACAGAAGAACACTGAAGCTTTCTTT	CASSLKKGQKNTEAFF
.	.	TRBV19	TRBJ1-5	TGTGCCAGGAACTACAGGTGGGCACCGAATCAGCCCCAGCATTTT	CARNYRWAPNQPQHF